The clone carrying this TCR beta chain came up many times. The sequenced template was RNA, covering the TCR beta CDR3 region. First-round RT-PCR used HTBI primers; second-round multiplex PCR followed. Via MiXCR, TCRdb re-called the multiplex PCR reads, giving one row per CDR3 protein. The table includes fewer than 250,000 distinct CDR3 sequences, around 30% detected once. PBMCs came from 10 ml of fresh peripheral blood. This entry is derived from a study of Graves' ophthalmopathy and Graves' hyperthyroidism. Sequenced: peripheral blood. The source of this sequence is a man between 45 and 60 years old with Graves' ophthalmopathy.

In DNA, the CDR3 is TGTGCCAGCAGTTTCGGACGGTTCACTGAAGCTTTCTTT. This codes for CASSFGRFTEAFF. The V and J genes are TRBV27 and TRBJ1-1; no reliable D call. The CDR3 is 13 amino acids. Germline V gene sequence: CDR1 MNHEY, CDR2 SMNVEV (reference sequence). V lost 3 bases and J 4 bases, leaving 9 bases between the germline ends.